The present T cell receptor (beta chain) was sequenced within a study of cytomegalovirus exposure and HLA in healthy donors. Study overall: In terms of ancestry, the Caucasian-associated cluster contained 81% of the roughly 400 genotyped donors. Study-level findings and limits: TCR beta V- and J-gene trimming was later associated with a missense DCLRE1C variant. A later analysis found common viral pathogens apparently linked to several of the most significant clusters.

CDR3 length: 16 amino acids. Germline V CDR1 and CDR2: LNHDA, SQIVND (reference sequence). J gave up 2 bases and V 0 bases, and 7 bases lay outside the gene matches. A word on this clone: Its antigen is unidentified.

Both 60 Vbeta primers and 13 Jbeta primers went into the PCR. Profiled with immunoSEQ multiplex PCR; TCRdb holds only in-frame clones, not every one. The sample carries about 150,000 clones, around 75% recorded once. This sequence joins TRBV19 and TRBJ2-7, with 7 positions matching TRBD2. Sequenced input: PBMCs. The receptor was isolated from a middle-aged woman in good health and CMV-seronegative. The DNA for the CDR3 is TGTGCCAGTAGTATAGATTGGCGGGAGTGGGCCTACGAGCAGTACTTC. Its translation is CASSIDWREWAYEQYF.